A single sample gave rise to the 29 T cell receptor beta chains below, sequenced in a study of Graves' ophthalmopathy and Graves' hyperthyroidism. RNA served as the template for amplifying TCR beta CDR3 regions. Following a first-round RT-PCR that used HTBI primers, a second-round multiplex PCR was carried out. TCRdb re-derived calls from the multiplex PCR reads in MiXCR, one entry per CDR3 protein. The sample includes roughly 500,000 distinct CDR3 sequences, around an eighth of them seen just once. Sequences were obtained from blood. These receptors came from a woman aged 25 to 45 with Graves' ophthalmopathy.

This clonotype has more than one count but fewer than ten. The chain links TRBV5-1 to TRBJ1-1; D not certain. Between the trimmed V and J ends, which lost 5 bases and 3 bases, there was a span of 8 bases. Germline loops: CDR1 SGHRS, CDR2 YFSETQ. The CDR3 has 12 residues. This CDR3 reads CASRRDDTEAFF. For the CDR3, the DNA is TGCGCCAGCAGAAGAGATGACACTGAAGCTTTCTTT.

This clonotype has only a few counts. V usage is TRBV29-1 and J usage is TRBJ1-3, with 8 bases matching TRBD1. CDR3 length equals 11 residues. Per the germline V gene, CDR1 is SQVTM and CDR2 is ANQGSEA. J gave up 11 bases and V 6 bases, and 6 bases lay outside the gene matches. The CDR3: CSVIQGASIYF. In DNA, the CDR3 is TGCAGCGTGATTCAGGGGGCCTCCATATATTTT.

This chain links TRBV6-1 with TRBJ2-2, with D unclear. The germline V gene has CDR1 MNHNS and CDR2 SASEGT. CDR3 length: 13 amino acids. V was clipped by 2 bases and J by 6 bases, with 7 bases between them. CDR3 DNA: TGTGCCAGCAGTGAACAGGCCGCCGGGGAGCTGTTTTTT. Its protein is CASSEQAAGELFF.

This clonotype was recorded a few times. In nucleotides, the CDR3 is TGTGCCAGCAGTTTCGGCCAGGCAGACGAGCAGTACTTC. Translation gives CASSFGQADEQYF. The V call is TRBV12-3 or TRBV12-4, the J call TRBJ2-7, with D uncertain. This CDR3 is 13 amino acids long. The V end lost 3 bases, the J end lost 5 bases, and 11 bases lay between the germline ends.

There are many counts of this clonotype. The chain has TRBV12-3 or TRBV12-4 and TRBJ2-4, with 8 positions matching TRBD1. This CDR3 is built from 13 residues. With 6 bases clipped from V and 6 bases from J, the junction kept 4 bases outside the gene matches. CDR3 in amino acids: CASRPTGGNIQYF. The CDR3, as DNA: TGTGCCAGCAGGCCCACAGGGGGAAACATTCAGTACTTC.

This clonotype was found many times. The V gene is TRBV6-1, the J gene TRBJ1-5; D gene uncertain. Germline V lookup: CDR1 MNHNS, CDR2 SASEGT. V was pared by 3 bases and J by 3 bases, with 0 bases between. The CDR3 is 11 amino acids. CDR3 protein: CASSDNQPQHF. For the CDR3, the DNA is TGTGCCAGCAGTGACAATCAGCCCCAGCATTTT.

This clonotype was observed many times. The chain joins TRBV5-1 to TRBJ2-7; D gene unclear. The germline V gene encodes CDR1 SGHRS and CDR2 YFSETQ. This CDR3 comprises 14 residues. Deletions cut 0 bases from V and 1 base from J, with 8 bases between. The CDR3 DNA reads TGCGCCAGCAGCTTGGCAGTCAGGTCCTACGAGCAGTACTTC. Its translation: CASSLAVRSYEQYF.

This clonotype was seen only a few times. CDR3 amino acids: CASSQKGPRSTDTQYF. The CDR3 DNA follows: TGTGCCAGCAGCCAGAAGGGCCCTAGGAGCACAGATACGCAGTATTTT. The J gene is TRBJ2-3, the V gene TRBV4-2, with D unclear. The ends were cut back, 3 bases at V and 0 bases at J, with 13 bases in the middle. CDR3 length: 16 amino acids. The germline V gene has CDR1 LGHNA and CDR2 YNFKEQ.

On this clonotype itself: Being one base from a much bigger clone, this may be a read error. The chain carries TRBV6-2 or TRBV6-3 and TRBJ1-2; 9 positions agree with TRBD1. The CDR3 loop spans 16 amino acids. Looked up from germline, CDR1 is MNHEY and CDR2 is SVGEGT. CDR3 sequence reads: CASSLGPGTGIYGYAF. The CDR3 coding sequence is TGTGCCAGCAGCCTGGGTCCCGGGACAGGGATCTATGGCTACGCCTTC.

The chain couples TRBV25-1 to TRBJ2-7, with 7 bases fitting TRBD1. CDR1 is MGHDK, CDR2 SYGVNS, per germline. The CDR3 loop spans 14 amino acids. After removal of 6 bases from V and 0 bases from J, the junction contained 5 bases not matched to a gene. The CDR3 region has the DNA TGTGCCAGCAGGCCCAGGGGGAACTCCTACGAGCAGTACTTC. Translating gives CASRPRGNSYEQYF.

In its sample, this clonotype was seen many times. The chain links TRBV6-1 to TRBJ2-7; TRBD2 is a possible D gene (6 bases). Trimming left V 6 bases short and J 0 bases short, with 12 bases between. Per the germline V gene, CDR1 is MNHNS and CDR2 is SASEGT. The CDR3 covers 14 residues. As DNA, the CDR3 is TGTGCCAGCAGAAGATACGGGAGCTCCTACGAGCAGTACTTC. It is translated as CASRRYGSSYEQYF.

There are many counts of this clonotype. CDR3 region: CATRARPQETQYF. CDR3 nucleotide sequence: TGTGCTACTAGAGCGAGGCCCCAAGAGACCCAGTACTTC. This chain uses TRBV28 with TRBJ2-5, with a weak D call TRBD2 (5 bases). The CDR3 length is 13 residues. CDR1 and CDR2 (germline): MDHEN, SYDVKM.

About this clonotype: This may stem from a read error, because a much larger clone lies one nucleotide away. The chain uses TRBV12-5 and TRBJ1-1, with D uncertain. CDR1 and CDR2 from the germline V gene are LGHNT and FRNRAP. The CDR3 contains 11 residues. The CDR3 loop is CARGLPTEAFF. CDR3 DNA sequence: TGTGCTAGGGGTTTGCCCACTGAAGCTTTCTTT.

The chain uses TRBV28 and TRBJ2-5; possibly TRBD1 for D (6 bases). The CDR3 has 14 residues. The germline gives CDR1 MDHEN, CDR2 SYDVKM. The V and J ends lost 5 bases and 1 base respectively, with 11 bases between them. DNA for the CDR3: TGTGCCAGCAGTCACACAGGGACCCAAGAGACCCAGTACTTC. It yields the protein CASSHTGTQETQYF. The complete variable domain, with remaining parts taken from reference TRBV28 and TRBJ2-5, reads DVKVTQSSRYLVKRTGEKVFLECVQDMDHENMFWYRQDPGLGLRLIYFSYDVKMKEKGDIPEGYSVSREKKERFSLILESASTNQTSMYLCASSHTGTQETQYFGPGTRLLVL.

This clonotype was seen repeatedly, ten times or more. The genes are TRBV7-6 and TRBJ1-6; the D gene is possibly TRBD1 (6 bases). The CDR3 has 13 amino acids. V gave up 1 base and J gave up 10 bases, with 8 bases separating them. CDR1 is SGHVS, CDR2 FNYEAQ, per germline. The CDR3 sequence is CASSLGGGSPLHF. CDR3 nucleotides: TGTGCCAGCAGCTTAGGAGGGGGGTCACCCCTCCACTTT.

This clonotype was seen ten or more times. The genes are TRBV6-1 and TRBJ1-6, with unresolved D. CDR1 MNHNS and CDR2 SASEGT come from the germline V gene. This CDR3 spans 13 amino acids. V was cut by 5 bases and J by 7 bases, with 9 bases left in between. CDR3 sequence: CASSSGNNSPLHF. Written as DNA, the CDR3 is TGTGCCAGCAGTTCTGGGAACAATTCACCCCTCCACTTT.

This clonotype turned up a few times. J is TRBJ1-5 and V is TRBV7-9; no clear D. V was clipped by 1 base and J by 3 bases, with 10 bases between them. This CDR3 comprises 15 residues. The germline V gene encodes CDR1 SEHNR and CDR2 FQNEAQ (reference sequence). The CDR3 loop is CASSLGAGPNQPQHF. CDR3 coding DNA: TGTGCCAGCAGCTTAGGGGCAGGCCCCAATCAGCCCCAGCATTTT.

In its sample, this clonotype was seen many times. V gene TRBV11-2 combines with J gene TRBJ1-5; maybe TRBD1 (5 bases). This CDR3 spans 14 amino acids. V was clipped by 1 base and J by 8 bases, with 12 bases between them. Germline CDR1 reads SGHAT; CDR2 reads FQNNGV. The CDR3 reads CASSLVGGPEPQHF. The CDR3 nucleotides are TGTGCCAGCAGCTTAGTGGGGGGACCGGAGCCCCAGCATTTT.

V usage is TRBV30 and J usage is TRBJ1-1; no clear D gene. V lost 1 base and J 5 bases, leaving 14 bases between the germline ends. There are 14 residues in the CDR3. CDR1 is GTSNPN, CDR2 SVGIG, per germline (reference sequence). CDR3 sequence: CAWSGLYGVTEAFF. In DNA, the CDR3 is TGTGCCTGGAGTGGGTTATATGGGGTAACTGAAGCTTTCTTT.

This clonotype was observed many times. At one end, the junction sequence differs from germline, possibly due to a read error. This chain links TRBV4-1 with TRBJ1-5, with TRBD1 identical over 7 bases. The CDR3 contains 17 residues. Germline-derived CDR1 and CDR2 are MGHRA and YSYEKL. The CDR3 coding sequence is TGCGCCAGCAGCTCCCGACAGGGAGGCAGCGGCAATCAGCCCCAGCACTTT. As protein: CASSSRQGGSGNQPQHF.

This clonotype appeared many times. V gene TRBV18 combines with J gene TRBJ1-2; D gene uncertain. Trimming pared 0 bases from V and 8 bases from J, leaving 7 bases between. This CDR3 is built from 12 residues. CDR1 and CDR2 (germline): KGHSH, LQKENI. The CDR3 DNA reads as TGTGCCAGCTCACCACCGAATTCGGGCTACACCTTC. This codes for CASSPPNSGYTF.

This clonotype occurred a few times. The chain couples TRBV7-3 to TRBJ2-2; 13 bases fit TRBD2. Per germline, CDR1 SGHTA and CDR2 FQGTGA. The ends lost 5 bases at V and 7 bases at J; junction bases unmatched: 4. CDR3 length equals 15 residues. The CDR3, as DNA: TGTGCCAGCAGCCGGACTAGCGGGAGTGGCGGGGAGCTGTTTTTT. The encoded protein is CASSRTSGSGGELFF.

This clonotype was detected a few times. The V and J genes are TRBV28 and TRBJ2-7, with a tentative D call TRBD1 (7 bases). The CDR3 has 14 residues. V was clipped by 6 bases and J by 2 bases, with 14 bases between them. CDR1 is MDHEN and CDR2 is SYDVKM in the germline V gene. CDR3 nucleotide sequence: TGTGCCAGCAGCGCGGGACAGCCTCCCTACGAGCAGTACTTC. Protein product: CASSAGQPPYEQYF.

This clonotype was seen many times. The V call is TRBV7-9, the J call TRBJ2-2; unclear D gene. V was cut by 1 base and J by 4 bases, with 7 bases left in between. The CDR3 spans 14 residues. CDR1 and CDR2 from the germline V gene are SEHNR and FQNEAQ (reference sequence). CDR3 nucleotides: TGTGCCAGCAGCTTAGACTGGGGCACCGGGGAGCTGTTTTTT. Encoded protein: CASSLDWGTGELFF.

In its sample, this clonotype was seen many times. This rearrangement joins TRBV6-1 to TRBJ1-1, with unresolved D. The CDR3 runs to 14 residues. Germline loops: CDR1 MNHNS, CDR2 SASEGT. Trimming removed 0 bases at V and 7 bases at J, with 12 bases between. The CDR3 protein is CASSEAGGKDEAFF. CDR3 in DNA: TGTGCCAGCAGTGAAGCGGGCGGGAAAGATGAAGCTTTCTTT.

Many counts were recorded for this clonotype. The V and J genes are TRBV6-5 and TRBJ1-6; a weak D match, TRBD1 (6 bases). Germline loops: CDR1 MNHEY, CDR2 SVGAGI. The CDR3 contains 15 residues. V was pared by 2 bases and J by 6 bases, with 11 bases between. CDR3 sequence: CASSYNRASNSPLHF. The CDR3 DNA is TGTGCCAGCAGTTACAACAGGGCCAGTAATTCACCCCTCCACTTT.

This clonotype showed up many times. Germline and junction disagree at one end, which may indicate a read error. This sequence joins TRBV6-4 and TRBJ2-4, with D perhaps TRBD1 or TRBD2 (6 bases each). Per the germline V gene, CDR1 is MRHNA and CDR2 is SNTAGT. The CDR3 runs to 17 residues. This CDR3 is CASSDTWGQLAKNIKYF. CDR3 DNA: TGTGCCAGCAGTGACACCTGGGGGCAACTAGCCAAAAACATTAAGTACTTC.

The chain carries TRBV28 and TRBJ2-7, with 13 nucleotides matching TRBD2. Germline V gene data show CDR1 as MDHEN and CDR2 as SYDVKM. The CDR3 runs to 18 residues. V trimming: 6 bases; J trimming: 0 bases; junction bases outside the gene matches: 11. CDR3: CASSAGTSGIGSSYEQYF. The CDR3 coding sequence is TGTGCCAGCAGCGCCGGGACTAGCGGGATTGGAAGCTCCTACGAGCAGTACTTC. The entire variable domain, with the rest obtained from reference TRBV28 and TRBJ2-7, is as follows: DVKVTQSSRYLVKRTGEKVFLECVQDMDHENMFWYRQDPGLGLRLIYFSYDVKMKEKGDIPEGYSVSREKKERFSLILESASTNQTSMYLCASSAGTSGIGSSYEQYFGPGTRLTVT.

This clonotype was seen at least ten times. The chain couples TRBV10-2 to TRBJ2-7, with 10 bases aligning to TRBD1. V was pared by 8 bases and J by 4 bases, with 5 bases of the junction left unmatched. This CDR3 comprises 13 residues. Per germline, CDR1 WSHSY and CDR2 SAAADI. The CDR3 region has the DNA TGCGCCAGCTATGACAGGGGGCGGTACGAGCAGTACTTC. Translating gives CASYDRGRYEQYF.